Here is one T cell receptor (beta chain) with its context. Germline V CDR1 and CDR2: SGHRS, YFSETQ. CDR3 size: 15 residues. The data were taken from a study of monozygotic twins with inflammatory bowel disease. TCRdb re-called the 5' RACE reads and gives one entry per CDR3 protein, without DNA. Recorded for this sample: about 380,000 distinct CDR3 sequences. The clonotype comes from a human donor with ulcerative colitis or Crohn's disease, or a healthy co-twin of an affected twin (not recorded which). The V call is TRBV5-1, the J call TRBJ2-2. The sample was blood. The CDR3 region is CASSYTVVNTGELFF.